One T cell receptor (beta chain) is described in this entry. Its antigen remains unidentified. The protocol was immunoSEQ multiplex PCR, while the TCRdb copy is restricted to in-frame clones and leaves out a portion. The sample lists about 150,000 clones; 80% to 95% were seen once. This record comes from a study of T cell responses to AZD1222 COVID-19 vaccine. The CDR3 runs to 15 residues. From germline, CDR1 is SGHRS and CDR2 YFSETQ. The V gene end was trimmed by 6 bases and the J gene end by 3 bases; junction bases not matched to a gene: 10. Study-wide results and caveats: Breadth and depth of Spike-specific TCRs rose after two AZD1222 doses. Donors in the cohort were predominantly white British and more often female, and clonal diversity was possibly underestimated.

The J gene is TRBJ2-3, the V gene TRBV5-1, with 7 bases matching TRBD2. This TCR was recovered from an adult who received the AZD1222 COVID-19 vaccine. The specimen comprised peripheral blood, sampled 28 days after the second AZD1222 dose. CDR3 residues: CASTPVGGRTDTQYF. The CDR3 DNA reads TGCGCCAGCACCCCGGTCGGCGGGAGAACAGATACGCAGTATTTT.